The clone carrying this T cell receptor beta chain was found a few times. The authors' processing: Estimated nucleated cell counts came from reference gene primer amplification. Sequencing used immunoSEQ multiplex PCR; TCRdb keeps in-frame clones, though not all of them. The D gene and trimming were derived from the DNA, and the V and J assignments and clone size from that table. The sample comprises more than 20,000 clones, approximately 92% of which are singletons, and just under 20% rests with the top ten. The sample originates from a study of blood T cell repertoires in COVID-19. In the study overall: The United States, Italy and Spain supplied acute and convalescent COVID-19 samples. The cDNA or gDNA used as material had been derived from T cells, B-cell-depleted T cells, or PBMCs.

Trimming removed 6 bases from V and 5 bases from J; junction bases left unmatched: 6. Germline V gene sequence: CDR1 SGHTA, CDR2 FQGNSA. The CDR3 has 15 residues. This TCR derives from a human donor in a cohort sampled during active COVID-19. Sequenced sample: peripheral blood. J is TRBJ2-1 and V is TRBV7-2; 11 bases match TRBD2. This chain's CDR3 is CASSQTSGRNNEQFF. CDR3 bases: TGTGCCAGCAGTCAAACTAGCGGGAGAAACAATGAGCAGTTCTTC.